The next 5 T cell receptor beta chains were all read from a single sample in a study of early T cells in non-severe SARS-CoV-2 infection (dated by TCRdb to the early 2020s). The library was obtained by 5' RACE. The sequencer was a NextSeq 500. Using fastp trimming at Q25 and MiXCR clonotype assembly, TCRdb reanalyzed the public sequencing data and kept in-frame beta chains. A single entry per CDR3 protein holds the most common genes and DNA from its merged rows. The sample data list roughly 90,000 distinct CDR3 sequences, and about 14% of these were observed just once. The ten largest clones add up to roughly 6% of the sample. The sample taken for sequencing was whole blood. The receptors originated from an adult who was a healthcare worker with PCR-confirmed SARS-CoV-2 infection or an uninfected control (not recorded which).

This clonotype was counted between two and nine times. The chain couples TRBV5-1 to TRBJ2-3; TRBD2 aligns across 8 bases. Germline-derived CDR1 and CDR2 are SGHRS and YFSETQ. CDR3 length: 15 residues. The V segment lost 4 bases and the J segment 4 bases; nucleotides outside the gene matches: 8. The CDR3 DNA follows: TGCGCCAGCAGCGTAAGCGGGGGAGGTTCAGATACGCAGTATTTT. Translated, it gives CASSVSGGGSDTQYF.

V gene TRBV11-2 combines with J gene TRBJ1-1, with TRBD1 matching over 7 bases. Germline V gene data show CDR1 as SGHAT and CDR2 as FQNNGV. CDR3 size: 12 residues. With 3 bases clipped from V and 8 bases from J, the junction kept 3 bases outside the gene matches. In DNA, the CDR3 is TGTGCCAGCAGCTTTCAGGGGGTGGAAGCTTTCTTT. Its protein is CASSFQGVEAFF.

This clonotype was counted ten times or more. The chain uses TRBV20-1 and TRBJ2-5; D not resolved. This CDR3 comprises 10 residues. Trimming took 3 bases from V and 3 from J, leaving 2 bases between them. The germline V gene encodes CDR1 DFQATT and CDR2 SNEGSKA (reference sequence). CDR3 loop: CSAREETQYF. The CDR3 nucleotides are TGCAGTGCTAGGGAAGAGACCCAGTACTTC.

The table lists this clonotype with many counts. The genes are TRBV6-4 and TRBJ1-2; TRBD1 matches 7 bases. Unmatched junction bases numbered 5, after V lost 3 bases and J lost 1 base. The CDR3 is made up of 15 amino acids. Germline-derived CDR1 and CDR2 are MRHNA and SNTAGT. The CDR3 DNA is TGTGCCAGCAGTGAAGAGGGACAGAGTAACTATGGCTACACCTTC. This encodes CASSEEGQSNYGYTF.

This chain connects TRBV7-3 to TRBJ1-6, with D hard to call. The CDR3 has 13 residues. Per the germline V gene, CDR1 is SGHTA and CDR2 is FQGTGA. Trimming removed 2 bases from V and 8 bases from J, with 7 bases in between. The CDR3 spells CASSLSSDSPLHF. The CDR3 coding sequence is TGTGCCAGCAGCTTATCGTCCGATTCACCCCTCCACTTT.